These 26 T cell receptor beta chains were all obtained from the same sample, sequenced in a study of graft-versus-host responses after intestinal transplantation. The data were produced by immunoSEQ multiplex PCR, yet TCRdb's version contains in-frame clones alone and is incomplete. This table holds approximately 85,000 clones, around 93% found once. Their antigens remain unidentified. Sequences were derived from unstimulated CD8+ T cells sorted from spleen or lymph node cells, sampled before transplant. All receptors come from a human donor who was the organ donor for an intestinal transplant.

This rearrangement joins TRBV11-3 to TRBJ2-1; 10 nucleotides line up with TRBD2. The V gene end was trimmed by 2 bases and the J gene end by 10 bases; junction bases not matched to a gene: 8. The CDR3 extends over 15 amino acids. The germline V gene has CDR1 SGHNT and CDR2 YENEEA. The CDR3 spells CASSLRSGRAGEQFF. The CDR3 DNA is TGTGCCAGCAGCTTACGGAGCGGGAGGGCCGGGGAGCAGTTCTTC.

The chain links TRBV4-1 to TRBJ1-1; the D gene is possibly TRBD1 (6 bases). Per germline, CDR1 MGHRA and CDR2 YSYEKL. V was clipped by 2 bases and J by 9 bases, with 13 bases between them. The CDR3 runs 13 residues. CDR3 in amino acids: CASSQFRTEKAFF. CDR3 bases: TGCGCCAGCAGCCAATTCAGGACAGAGAAAGCTTTCTTT.

The chain joins TRBV5-5 to TRBJ2-2, with 7 bases lining up with TRBD1. J gave up 2 bases and V 5 bases, and 9 bases lay outside the gene matches. Per germline, CDR1 SGHKS and CDR2 YYEKEE (reference sequence). There are 16 residues in the CDR3. DNA of the CDR3: TGTGCCAGCAGGTCCGACCAGGGGGAAAACACCGGGGAGCTGTTTTTT. It yields the protein CASRSDQGENTGELFF. The entire variable domain, with the rest obtained from reference TRBV5-5 and TRBJ2-2, is as follows: DAGVTQSPTHLIKTRGQQVTLRCSPISGHKSVSWYQQVLGQGPQFIFQYYEKEERGRGNFPDRFSARQFPNYSSELNVNALLLGDSALYLCASRSDQGENTGELFFGEGSRLTVL.

Comment on this clone: Other nucleotide sequences from this sample produce the same CDR3. This chain uses TRBV7-9 with TRBJ1-2, with D maybe TRBD1 (5 bases). This CDR3 region has 12 residues. Germline CDR1 reads SEHNR; CDR2 reads FQNEAQ (reference sequence). V shed 1 base and J shed 6 bases, with 6 bases lying between them. CDR3 loop: CASSLGGDGYTF. The CDR3 DNA reads TGTGCCAGCAGCTTAGGGGGCGATGGCTACACCTTC.

The chain employs TRBV28 and TRBJ2-7; D is possibly TRBD1 or TRBD2 (5 bases each). With 6 bases removed from V and 4 bases from J, the gap between germline ends came to 22 bases. Germline values: CDR1 MDHEN, CDR2 SYDVKM. This CDR3 contains 16 residues. CDR3 residues: CASRLLGNRRSYEQYF. CDR3 nucleotides: TGTGCCAGCAGACTCCTTGGCAACAGGAGGTCATACGAGCAGTACTTC.

This chain uses TRBV19 with TRBJ2-2; D is perhaps TRBD2 (7 bases). The CDR3 totals 14 residues. V was pared by 9 bases and J by 4 bases, with 15 bases between. Germline CDR1 reads LNHDA; CDR2 reads SQIVND (reference sequence). The CDR3 DNA follows: TGTGCCAGATTAAGCGGGACATGCACCGGGGAGCTGTTTTTT. This gives the protein CARLSGTCTGELFF.

The chain employs TRBV6-6 and TRBJ1-2; TRBD1 agrees at 8 bases. The CDR3 totals 15 residues. Germline lookup yields CDR1 MNHNY and CDR2 SVGAGI (reference sequence). V shed 6 bases, J shed 4 bases, and the junction held 10 bases outside the gene matches. The CDR3 nucleotides are TGTGCCAGCAGGAAACCTCGGACAGGGAGCTATGGCTACACCTTC. It encodes CASRKPRTGSYGYTF.

This clone occurred a few times. This chain joins TRBV4-1 and TRBJ2-3; 7 bases match TRBD1. The germline gives CDR1 MGHRA, CDR2 YSYEKL. The ends lost 2 bases at V and 5 bases at J; junction bases unmatched: 4. The CDR3 is 14 residues long. The CDR3 reads CASSQQGVGDTQYF. The DNA for the CDR3 is TGCGCCAGCAGCCAACAGGGGGTGGGAGATACGCAGTATTTT.

The V and J genes are TRBV27 and TRBJ2-7, with 9 nucleotides matching TRBD1. The CDR3 is made up of 14 amino acids. The trim removed 5 bases at V and 0 bases at J, leaving 2 bases unmatched. Looked up from germline, CDR1 is MNHEY and CDR2 is SMNVEV (reference sequence). CDR3 nucleotides: TGTGCCAGCAGTCTGACAGGGGGCTCCTACGAGCAGTACTTC. This gives the protein CASSLTGGSYEQYF.

This sequence joins TRBV5-5 and TRBJ2-5; 7 nucleotides align to TRBD2. The J call is uncertain, as TRBJ2-7 better fits the DNA end. In germline, CDR1 is SGHKS, CDR2 YYEKEE (reference sequence). The CDR3 is made up of 14 amino acids. The CDR3 protein is CASSFSPGGYEQYF. CDR3 nucleotide sequence: TGTGCCAGCAGCTTTTCTCCGGGGGGATACGAGCAGTACTTC.

The chain couples TRBV10-3 to TRBJ2-7, with 7 bases matching TRBD1. From germline, CDR1 is ENHRY and CDR2 SYGVKD. The CDR3 sequence is 14 residues long. Germline trimming cut 7 bases from V and 1 base from J; bases unmatched to any gene: 7. In nucleotides, the CDR3 is TGTGCCATCACCCTGGAGACAGGGTCCTACGAGCAGTACTTC. It specifies CAITLETGSYEQYF.

This chain uses TRBV10-1 with TRBJ2-7; D unresolved. Per the germline V gene, CDR1 is WNHNN and CDR2 is SYGVQD (reference sequence). The CDR3 has 14 residues. V dropped 3 bases and J dropped 0 bases, with 9 bases sitting between them. The CDR3 sequence is CASSDQSSSYEQYF. The CDR3 region has the DNA TGCGCCAGCAGTGACCAGTCAAGCTCCTACGAGCAGTACTTC.

The table lists this clone with a count of one. The chain employs TRBV2 and TRBJ2-7; 9 positions agree with TRBD2. This CDR3 spans 15 amino acids. V shed 8 bases, J shed 0 bases, and the junction held 8 bases outside the gene matches. Germline V lookup: CDR1 SNHLY, CDR2 FYNNEI. CDR3 nucleotides: TGTGCCAGCGATCCCGGGACTAGCAGCTCCTACGAGCAGTACTTC. The encoded protein is CASDPGTSSSYEQYF.

V usage is TRBV5-6 and J usage is TRBJ2-7; 9 nucleotides agree with TRBD2. Germline V gives CDR1 SGHDT, CDR2 YYEEEE. Trimming took 4 bases from V and 5 from J; bases not matched to a gene: 7. The CDR3 runs 14 residues. In nucleotides, the CDR3 is TGTGCCAGCAGCCCTGCGGGGGGGTGGAACGAGCAGTACTTC. Its translation is CASSPAGGWNEQYF. The whole variable domain, filled in from reference TRBV5-6 and TRBJ2-7, reads DAGVTQSPTHLIKTRGQQVTLRCSPKSGHDTVSWYQQALGQGPQFIFQYYEEEERQRGNFPDRFSGHQFPNYSSELNVNALLLGDSALYLCASSPAGGWNEQYFGPGTRLTVT.

The CDR3 here is CASSPSPGGLNTEAFF. As DNA, the CDR3 is TGTGCCAGTAGTCCCTCGCCAGGGGGCCTGAACACTGAAGCTTTCTTT. The chain is built from TRBV19 and TRBJ1-1, with 8 nucleotides matching TRBD1. The germline gives CDR1 LNHDA, CDR2 SQIVND (reference sequence). The CDR3 spans 16 residues. V lost 5 bases and J lost 0; bases outside the gene matches: 8.

The gene calls are TRBV5-4 and TRBJ1-2, with D perhaps matching TRBD1 (5 bases). CDR3 length: 16 residues. The V end was cut by 0 bases, the J end by 4 bases, with 16 bases between. Germline V gene sequence: CDR1 SGHNT, CDR2 YYREEE (reference sequence). CDR3 sequence: CASSLVPTATAYGYTF. The CDR3 DNA sequence: TGTGCCAGCAGCTTGGTCCCGACAGCCACCGCCTATGGCTACACCTTC. The entire variable domain, with the rest obtained from reference TRBV5-4 and TRBJ1-2, is as follows: ETGVTQSPTHLIKTRGQQVTLRCSSQSGHNTVSWYQQALGQGPQFIFQYYREEENGRGNFPPRFSGLQFPNYSSELNVNALELDDSALYLCASSLVPTATAYGYTFGSGTRLTVV.

The CDR3 region is CASSQERGGGAYTDTQYF. The CDR3 nucleotides are TGCGCCAGCAGCCAAGAGCGGGGTGGAGGGGCCTACACAGATACGCAGTATTTT. The chain carries TRBV4-1 and TRBJ2-3; maybe TRBD2 (6 bases). The germline V gene encodes CDR1 MGHRA and CDR2 YSYEKL. V gave up 0 bases and J gave up 2 bases, with 18 bases separating them. The CDR3 runs 18 residues.

The genes are TRBV5-4 and TRBJ1-4; TRBD1 matches at 7 bases. V was clipped by 5 bases and J by 3 bases; unmatched bases: 4. The germline gives CDR1 SGHNT, CDR2 YYREEE (reference sequence). CDR3 length: 14 amino acids. The CDR3 here is CASRAGTANEKLFF. As DNA, the CDR3 is TGTGCCAGCAGAGCCGGGACAGCTAATGAAAAACTGTTTTTT.

V and J are TRBV27 and TRBJ2-7; D is perhaps TRBD2 (5 bases). Germline V lookup: CDR1 MNHEY, CDR2 SMNVEV (reference sequence). Trimming took off 3 bases at V and 4 bases at J, with 13 bases between the two ends. This CDR3 contains 14 residues. CDR3 region: CASSFTAAVYEQYF. CDR3 nucleotide sequence: TGTGCCAGCAGTTTTACAGCGGCAGTATACGAGCAGTACTTC.

The chain uses TRBV7-3 and TRBJ2-1, with 9 bases fitting TRBD2. The V gene's germline CDR1 is SGHTA and CDR2 FQGTGA. The V and J ends lost 1 base and 8 bases, in that order; junction bases with no gene match: 9. This CDR3 comprises 16 residues. The CDR3 nucleotides are TGTGCCAGCAGCTTAAAGGGACTAGCAAGTTATGATGAGCAGTTCTTC. Protein: CASSLKGLASYDEQFF. Filled out from reference TRBV7-3 and TRBJ2-1, the complete variable domain reads GAGVSQTPSNKVTEKGKYVELRCDPISGHTALYWYRQSLGQGPEFLIYFQGTGAADDSGLPNDRFFAVRPEGSVSTLKIQRTERGDSAVYLCASSLKGLASYDEQFFGPGTRLTVL.

The chain recombines TRBV27 with TRBJ2-1, with 14 positions matching TRBD2. The CDR3 sequence is 16 residues long. The germline gives CDR1 MNHEY, CDR2 SMNVEV (reference sequence). J was trimmed by 9 bases and V by 5 bases; bases with no gene match: 9. The CDR3 bases are TGTGCCAGCAGTAAGACTAGCGGGAGGGCAGGTGCTGAGCAGTTCTTC. Amino acids: CASSKTSGRAGAEQFF.

The rearrangement uses TRBV12-5 and TRBJ2-1; the D gene is possibly TRBD2 (5 bases). This CDR3 comprises 14 residues. Germline V gene sequence: CDR1 LGHNT, CDR2 FRNRAP. The V end lost 1 base, the J end lost 6 bases, and 10 bases lay between the germline ends. This chain's CDR3 is CASGLELVSNEQFF. The CDR3 DNA reads TGTGCTAGTGGTTTGGAACTAGTCAGCAATGAGCAGTTCTTC.

The V call is TRBV11-2, the J call TRBJ1-2; D not certain. CDR1 is SGHAT and CDR2 is FQNNGV in the germline V gene. V was trimmed by 2 bases and J by 0 bases, leaving 4 bases between them. The CDR3 is 13 residues long. CDR3 sequence (DNA): TGTGCCAGCAGCTTATTGGCTAACTATGGCTACACCTTC. Translating it yields CASSLLANYGYTF.

This chain uses TRBV28 with TRBJ2-1, with D perhaps being TRBD1 or TRBD2 (5 bases each). CDR1 is MDHEN, CDR2 SYDVKM, per germline. Trimming pared 5 bases from V and 9 bases from J, leaving 32 bases between. The CDR3 is made up of 19 amino acids. CDR3 in DNA: TGTGCCAGCAGTCCTCTCTCGGGACGAGCTCCGACTGGGTCTGTTGAGCAGTTCTTC. This sequence encodes CASSPLSGRAPTGSVEQFF.

This rearrangement joins TRBV7-9 to TRBJ1-2; D is undetermined. Per germline, CDR1 SEHNR and CDR2 FQNEAQ (reference sequence). V was cut by 1 base and J by 3 bases, with 6 bases left in between. The length of the CDR3 is 13 residues. The CDR3 here is CASSLGRHYGYTF. CDR3 DNA: TGTGCCAGCAGCTTAGGCAGGCACTATGGCTACACCTTC.

V and J are TRBV11-3 and TRBJ2-2, with TRBD2 as a possible D gene (5 bases). This CDR3 is 14 amino acids long. Per germline, CDR1 SGHNT and CDR2 YENEEA. Deletions cut 5 bases from V and 4 bases from J, with 11 bases between. The CDR3 sequence: CASSAHRGTGELFF. Written as DNA, the CDR3 is TGTGCCAGCAGCGCACACCGGGGCACCGGGGAGCTGTTTTTT.